This TCR beta chain derives from a study of T cell changes during pregnancy in multiple sclerosis. TCRdb's copy holds only in-frame clones and misses some; the assay was immunoSEQ multiplex PCR. Of more than 65,000 clones detected, roughly 90% appear once; the ten largest clones hold more than 8%. The V gene end was trimmed by 1 base and the J gene end by 1 base; junction bases not matched to a gene: 15. Germline V gene data show CDR1 as LGHNA and CDR2 as YNFKEQ. This CDR3 has 20 amino acids. The chain recombines TRBV4-2 with TRBJ2-5; 10 bases are shared with TRBD1. The sequencing used peripheral blood, collected after pregnancy. The sequence was collected from a female donor in good health, enrolled as a control in a pregnancy study. In DNA, the CDR3 is TGTGCCAGCAGCCAAGGTTCTTTATCCAGGACAGGGGGGATCCAAGAGACCCAGTACTTC. It codes for CASSQGSLSRTGGIQETQYF.